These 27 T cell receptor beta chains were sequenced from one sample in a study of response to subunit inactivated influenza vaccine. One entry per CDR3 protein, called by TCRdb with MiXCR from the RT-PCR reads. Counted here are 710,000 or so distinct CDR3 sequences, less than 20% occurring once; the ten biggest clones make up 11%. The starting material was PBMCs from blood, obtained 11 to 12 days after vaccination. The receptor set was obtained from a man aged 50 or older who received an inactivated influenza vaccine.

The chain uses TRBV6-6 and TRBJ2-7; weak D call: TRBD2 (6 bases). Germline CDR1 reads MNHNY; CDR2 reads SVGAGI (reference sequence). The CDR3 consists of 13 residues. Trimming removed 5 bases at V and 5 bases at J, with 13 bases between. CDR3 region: CASSGWAGNEQYF. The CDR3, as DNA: TGTGCCAGCAGTGGCTGGGCGGGGAACGAGCAGTACTTC.

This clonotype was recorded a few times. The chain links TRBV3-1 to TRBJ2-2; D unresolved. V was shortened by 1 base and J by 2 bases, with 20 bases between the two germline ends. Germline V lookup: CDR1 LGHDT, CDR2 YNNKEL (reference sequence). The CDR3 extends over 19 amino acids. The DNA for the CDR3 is TGTGCCAGCAGCCAAGCTCTGCTCCGGAGCCCCCCAAACACCGGGGAGCTGTTTTTT. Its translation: CASSQALLRSPPNTGELFF.

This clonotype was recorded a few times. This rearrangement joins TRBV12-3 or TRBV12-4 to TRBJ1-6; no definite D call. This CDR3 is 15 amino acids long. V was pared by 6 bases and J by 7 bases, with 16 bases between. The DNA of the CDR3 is TGTGCCAGCAGCTCGGCCCAGGTCAGAAATTCACCCCTCCACTTT. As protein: CASSSAQVRNSPLHF.

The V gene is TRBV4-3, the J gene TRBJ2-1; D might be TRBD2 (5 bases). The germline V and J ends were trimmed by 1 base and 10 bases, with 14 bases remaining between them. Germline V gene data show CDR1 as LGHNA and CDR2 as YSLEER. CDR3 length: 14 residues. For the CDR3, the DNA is TGCGCCAGCAGCCAAGCCACTCGGGAAAGCGAGCAGTTCTTC. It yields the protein CASSQATRESEQFF.

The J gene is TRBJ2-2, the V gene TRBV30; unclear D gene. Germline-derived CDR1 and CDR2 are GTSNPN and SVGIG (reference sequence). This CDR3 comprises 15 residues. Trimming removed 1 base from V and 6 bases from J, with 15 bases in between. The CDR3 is CAWSEADRISGELFF. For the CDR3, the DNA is TGTGCCTGGAGTGAGGCCGACCGGATCTCCGGGGAGCTGTTTTTT.

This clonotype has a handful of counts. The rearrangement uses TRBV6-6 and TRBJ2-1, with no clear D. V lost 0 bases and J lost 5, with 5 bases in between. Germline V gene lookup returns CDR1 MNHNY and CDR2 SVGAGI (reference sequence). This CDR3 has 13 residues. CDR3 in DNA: TGTGCCAGCAGTTACTCTACAAACAATGAGCAGTTCTTC. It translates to CASSYSTNNEQFF.

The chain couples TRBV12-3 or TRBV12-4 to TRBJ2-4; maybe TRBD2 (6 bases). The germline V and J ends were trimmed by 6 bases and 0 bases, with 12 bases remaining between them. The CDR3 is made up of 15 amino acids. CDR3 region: CASRGTGLAKNIQYF. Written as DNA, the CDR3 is TGTGCCAGCAGAGGGACTGGACTAGCCAAAAACATTCAGTACTTC.

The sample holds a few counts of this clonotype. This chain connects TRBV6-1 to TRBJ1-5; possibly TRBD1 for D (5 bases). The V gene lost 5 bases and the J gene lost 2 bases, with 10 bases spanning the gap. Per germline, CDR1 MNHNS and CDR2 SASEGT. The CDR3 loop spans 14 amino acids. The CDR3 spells CASSRREGNQPQHF. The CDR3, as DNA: TGTGCCAGCAGTCGCAGGGAGGGCAATCAGCCCCAGCATTTT.

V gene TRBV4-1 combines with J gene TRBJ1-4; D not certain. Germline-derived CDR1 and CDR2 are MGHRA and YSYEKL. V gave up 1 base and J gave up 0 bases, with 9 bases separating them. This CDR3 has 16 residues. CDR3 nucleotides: TGCGCCAGCAGCCAAGTTGGGGAAGCAACTAATGAAAAACTGTTTTTT. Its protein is CASSQVGEATNEKLFF.

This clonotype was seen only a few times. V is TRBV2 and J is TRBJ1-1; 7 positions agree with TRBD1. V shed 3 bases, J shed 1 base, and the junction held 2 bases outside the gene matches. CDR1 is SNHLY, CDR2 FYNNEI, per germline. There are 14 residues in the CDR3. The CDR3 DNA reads TGTGCCAGCAGTGATAACAGGGGGAACACTGAAGCTTTCTTT. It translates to CASSDNRGNTEAFF.

Written as DNA, the CDR3 is TGTGCCAGCAGTTACTCGACTAGCGGGACCTACTTGACCTACAATGAGCAGTTCTTC. Translating gives CASSYSTSGTYLTYNEQFF. The chain carries TRBV6-2 or TRBV6-3 and TRBJ2-1; TRBD2 aligns across 11 bases. Losses at the gene ends were 0 bases for V and 2 bases for J; bases not matched to a gene: 9. The germline V gene encodes CDR1 MNHEY and CDR2 SVGEGT. CDR3 length: 19 residues.

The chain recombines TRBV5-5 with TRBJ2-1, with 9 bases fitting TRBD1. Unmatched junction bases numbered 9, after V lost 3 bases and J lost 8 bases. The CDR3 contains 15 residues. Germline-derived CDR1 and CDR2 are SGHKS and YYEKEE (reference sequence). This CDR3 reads CASSSTPGQGHEQFF. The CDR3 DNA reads TGTGCCAGCAGCTCGACCCCGGGACAGGGACATGAGCAGTTCTTC.

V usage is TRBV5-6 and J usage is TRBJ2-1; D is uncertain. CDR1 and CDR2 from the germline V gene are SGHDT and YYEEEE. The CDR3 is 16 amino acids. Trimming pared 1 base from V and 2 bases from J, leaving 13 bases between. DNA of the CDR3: TGTGCCAGCAGCTTGAATCGATTGGTAACCTACAATGAGCAGTTCTTC. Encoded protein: CASSLNRLVTYNEQFF.

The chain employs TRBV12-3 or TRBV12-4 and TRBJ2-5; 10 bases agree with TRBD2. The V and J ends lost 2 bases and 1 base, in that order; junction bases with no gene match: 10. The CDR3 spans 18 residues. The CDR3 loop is CASSLSVFSGRTQETQYF. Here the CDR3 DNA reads TGTGCCAGCAGTTTATCGGTTTTTAGCGGGAGGACCCAAGAGACCCAGTACTTC.

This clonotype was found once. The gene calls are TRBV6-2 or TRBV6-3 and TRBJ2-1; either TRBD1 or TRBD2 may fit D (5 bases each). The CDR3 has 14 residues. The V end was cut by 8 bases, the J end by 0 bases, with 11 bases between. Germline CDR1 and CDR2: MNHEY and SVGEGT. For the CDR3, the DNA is TGTGCCAGCCGGGACGGGACCTCCTACAATGAGCAGTTCTTC. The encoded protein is CASRDGTSYNEQFF.

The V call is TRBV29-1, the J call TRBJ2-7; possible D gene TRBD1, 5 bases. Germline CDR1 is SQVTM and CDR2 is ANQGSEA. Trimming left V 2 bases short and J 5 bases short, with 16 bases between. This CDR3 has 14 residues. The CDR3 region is CSVESARDINEQYF. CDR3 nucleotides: TGCAGCGTTGAATCCGCCAGGGATATCAACGAGCAGTACTTC.

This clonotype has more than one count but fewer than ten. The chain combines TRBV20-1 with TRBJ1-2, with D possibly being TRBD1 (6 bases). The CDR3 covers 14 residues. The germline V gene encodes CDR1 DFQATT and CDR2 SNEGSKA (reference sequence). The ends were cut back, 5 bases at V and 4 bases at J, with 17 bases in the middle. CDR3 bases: TGCAGTGCTGGCGACGGGGGACAAATCTATGGCTACACCTTC. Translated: CSAGDGGQIYGYTF.

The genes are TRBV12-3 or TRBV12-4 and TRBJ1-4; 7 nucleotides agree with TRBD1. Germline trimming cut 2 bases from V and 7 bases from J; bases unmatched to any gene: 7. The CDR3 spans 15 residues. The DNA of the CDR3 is TGTGCCAGCAGTTTAATAAGGGGGCGCAGTGAAAAACTGTTTTTT. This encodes CASSLIRGRSEKLFF.

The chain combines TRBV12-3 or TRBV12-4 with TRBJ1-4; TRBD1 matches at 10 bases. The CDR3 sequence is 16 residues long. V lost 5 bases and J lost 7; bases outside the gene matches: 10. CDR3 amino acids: CASSIRDRGLIEKLFF. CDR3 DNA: TGTGCCAGCAGTATCCGGGACAGGGGATTAATTGAAAAACTGTTTTTT.

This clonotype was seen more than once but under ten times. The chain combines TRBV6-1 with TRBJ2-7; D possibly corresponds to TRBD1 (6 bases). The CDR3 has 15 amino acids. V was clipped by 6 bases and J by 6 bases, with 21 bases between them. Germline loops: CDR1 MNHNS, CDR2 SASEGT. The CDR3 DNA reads TGTGCCAGCAGCAGCATCCCGGGACAACGTACCGAGCAGTACTTC. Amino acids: CASSSIPGQRTEQYF.

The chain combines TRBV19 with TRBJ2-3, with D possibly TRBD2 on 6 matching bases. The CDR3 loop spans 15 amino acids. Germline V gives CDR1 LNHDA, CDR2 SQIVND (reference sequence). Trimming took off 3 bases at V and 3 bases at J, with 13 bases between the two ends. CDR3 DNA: TGTGCCAGTAGTATGTGGGGGGAATGGACAGATACGCAGTATTTT. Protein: CASSMWGEWTDTQYF.

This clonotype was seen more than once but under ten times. Written as DNA, the CDR3 is TGTGCCAGCAGCCTCTTCCCTAGCGGGGCCCCCTACAATGAGCAGTTCTTC. It specifies CASSLFPSGAPYNEQFF. V and J are TRBV11-2 and TRBJ2-1; TRBD2 matches 9 bases. Germline V gene data show CDR1 as SGHAT and CDR2 as FQNNGV. This CDR3 region has 17 residues. The J segment lost 2 bases and the V segment lost 5 bases, leaving 10 bases of the junction unmatched. Filled out from reference TRBV11-2 and TRBJ2-1, the complete variable domain reads EAGVAQSPRYKIIEKRQSVAFWCNPISGHATLYWYQQILGQGPKLLIQFQNNGVVDDSQLPKDRFSAERLKGVDSTLKIQPAKLEDSAVYLCASSLFPSGAPYNEQFFGPGTRLTVL.

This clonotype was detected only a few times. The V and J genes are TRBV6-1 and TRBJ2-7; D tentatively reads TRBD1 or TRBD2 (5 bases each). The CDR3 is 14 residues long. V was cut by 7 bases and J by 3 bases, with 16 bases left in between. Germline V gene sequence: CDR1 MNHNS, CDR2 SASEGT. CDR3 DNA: TGTGCCAGCAAGACCGGGACGGCCTACTACGAGCAGTACTTC. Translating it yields CASKTGTAYYEQYF.

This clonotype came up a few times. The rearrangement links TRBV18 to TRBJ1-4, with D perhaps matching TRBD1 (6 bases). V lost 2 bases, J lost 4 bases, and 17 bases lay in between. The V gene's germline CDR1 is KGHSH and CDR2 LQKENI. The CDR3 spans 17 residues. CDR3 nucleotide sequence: TGTGCCAGCTCACCAAGCAGCAGGGGAGGCGGTAATGAAAAACTGTTTTTT. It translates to CASSPSSRGGGNEKLFF. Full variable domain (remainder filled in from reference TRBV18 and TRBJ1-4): NAGVMQNPRHLVRRRGQEARLRCSPMKGHSHVYWYRQLPEEGLKFMVYLQKENIIDESGMPKERFSAEFPKEGPSILRIQQVVRGDSAAYFCASSPSSRGGGNEKLFFGSGTQLSVL.

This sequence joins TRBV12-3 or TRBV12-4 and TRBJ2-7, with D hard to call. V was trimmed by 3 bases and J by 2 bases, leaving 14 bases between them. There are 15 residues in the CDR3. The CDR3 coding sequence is TGTGCCAGCAGTTTCGGCTTAAGCGCTGCCTACGAGCAGTACTTC. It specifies CASSFGLSAAYEQYF.

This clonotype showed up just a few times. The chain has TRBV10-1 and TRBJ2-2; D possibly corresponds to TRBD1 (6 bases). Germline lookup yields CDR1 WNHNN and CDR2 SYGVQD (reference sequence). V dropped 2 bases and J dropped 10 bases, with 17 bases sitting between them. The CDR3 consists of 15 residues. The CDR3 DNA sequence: TGCGCCAGCAGTGAGGTGGGGGACACTGCCGAGGAGCTGTTTTTT. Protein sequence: CASSEVGDTAEELFF.

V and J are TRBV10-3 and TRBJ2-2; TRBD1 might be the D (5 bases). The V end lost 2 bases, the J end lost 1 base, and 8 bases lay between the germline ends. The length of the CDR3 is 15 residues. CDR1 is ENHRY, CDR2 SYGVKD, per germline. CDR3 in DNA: TGTGCCATCAGTGAGAGGGGATTGAACACCGGGGAGCTGTTTTTT. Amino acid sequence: CAISERGLNTGELFF.